This T cell receptor (beta chain) was recovered during a study of cytomegalovirus exposure and HLA in healthy donors. Study-wide results and limits: There were several of the most significant clusters that appeared linked to common viral pathogens in a later analysis.

Regarding this clone: The antigen is undetermined.

Researchers ran the PCR with 60 Vbeta and 13 Jbeta primers. Method: immunoSEQ multiplex PCR; TCRdb's copy keeps in-frame clones and lacks some. The profile shows 100,000 to 150,000 clones, around 76% of them singletons. CDR3 size: 23 residues. The trim removed 0 bases at V and 2 bases at J, leaving 23 bases unmatched. CDR1 SGHRS and CDR2 YFSETQ come from the germline V gene. All the people who gave samples were healthy bone marrow donors. The gene calls are TRBV5-1 and TRBJ1-4, with 9 bases aligning to TRBD1. The sequenced sample was PBMCs. The sequence came from a man in his sixties in good health and CMV-seropositive. In DNA form, the CDR3 reads TGCGCCAGCAGCTTGGTGGGAGCCGGGCCTAGACAGGGGGACAAAACTACTAATGAAAAACTGTTTTTT. Protein product: CASSLVGAGPRQGDKTTNEKLFF.